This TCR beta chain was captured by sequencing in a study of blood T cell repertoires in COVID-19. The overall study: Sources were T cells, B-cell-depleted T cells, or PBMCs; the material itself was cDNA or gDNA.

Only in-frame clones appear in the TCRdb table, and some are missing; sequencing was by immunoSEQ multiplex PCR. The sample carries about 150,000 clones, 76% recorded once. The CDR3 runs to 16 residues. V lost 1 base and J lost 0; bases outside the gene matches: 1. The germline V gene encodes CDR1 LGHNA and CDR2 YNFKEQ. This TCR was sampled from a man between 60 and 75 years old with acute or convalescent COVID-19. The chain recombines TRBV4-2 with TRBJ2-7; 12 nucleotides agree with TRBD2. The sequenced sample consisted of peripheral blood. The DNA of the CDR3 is TGTGCCAGCAGCCAAGTACTAGCGGGGGGCTCCTACGAGCAGTACTTC. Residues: CASSQVLAGGSYEQYF.